The 27 T cell receptor beta chains given below trace back to one sample, sequenced in a study of Graves' ophthalmopathy and Graves' hyperthyroidism. RNA served as the template for amplifying TCR beta CDR3 regions. HTBI primers were employed in first-round RT-PCR, then a second-round multiplex PCR followed. From the multiplex PCR reads, TCRdb called clonotypes with MiXCR, one entry per CDR3 protein. The sample yields approximately 210,000 distinct CDR3 sequences, approximately 21% seen once. Sequenced sample: peripheral blood. These receptors were obtained from a woman aged 50 to 65 with Graves' ophthalmopathy.

The sample holds many counts of this clonotype. V and J are TRBV28 and TRBJ2-7; TRBD2 matches 8 bases. Per germline, CDR1 MDHEN and CDR2 SYDVKM. The length of the CDR3 is 14 residues. Trimming cost V 8 bases and J 1 base; bases outside gene matches: 7. The DNA of the CDR3 is TGTGCCAGCGGAGTCCTAGCGGGTTCCTACGAGCAGTACTTC. Translation: CASGVLAGSYEQYF. Full variable domain (missing parts from reference TRBV28 and TRBJ2-7): DVKVTQSSRYLVKRTGEKVFLECVQDMDHENMFWYRQDPGLGLRLIYFSYDVKMKEKGDIPEGYSVSREKKERFSLILESASTNQTSMYLCASGVLAGSYEQYFGPGTRLTVT.

The chain has TRBV18 and TRBJ2-3; no definite D call. Germline CDR1 KGHSH, CDR2 LQKENI. This CDR3 region has 13 residues. Trimming left V 5 bases short and J 2 bases short, with 8 bases between. CDR3: CASSGENTDTQYF. CDR3 DNA: TGTGCCAGCTCAGGGGAAAACACAGATACGCAGTATTTT.

This clonotype was seen only once. The chain combines TRBV12-3 or TRBV12-4 with TRBJ1-1; no clear D. The CDR3 runs 12 residues. Trimming shortened V by 6 bases and J by 7 bases, and 12 bases separated the two germline ends. CDR3 DNA sequence: TGTGCCAGCAGCTATCTGGACGGTGAAGCTTTCTTT. It encodes CASSYLDGEAFF.

The chain is built from TRBV28 and TRBJ2-7, with 8 bases lining up with TRBD2. The CDR3 loop spans 14 amino acids. V was clipped by 4 bases and J by 6 bases; unmatched bases: 8. Germline CDR1 and CDR2: MDHEN and SYDVKM. CDR3 region: CASSSIGRASEQYF. Here the CDR3 DNA reads TGTGCCAGCAGTTCCATCGGGAGGGCGAGCGAGCAGTACTTC.

This clonotype was recorded at least ten times. The chain uses TRBV2 and TRBJ1-2, with a possible D match to TRBD1 (5 bases). Germline values: CDR1 SNHLY, CDR2 FYNNEI. There are 20 residues in the CDR3. V was clipped by 4 bases and J by 2 bases, with 29 bases between them. DNA for the CDR3: TGTGCCAGCAGTGTGGACGGCGATGGCAGGGTGAGATGGGCGAACTATGGCTACACCTTC. This encodes CASSVDGDGRVRWANYGYTF.

V and J are TRBV6-1 and TRBJ2-2; TRBD1 or TRBD2 may be the D gene (5 bases each). Germline V lookup: CDR1 MNHNS, CDR2 SASEGT. Trimming took off 4 bases at V and 6 bases at J, with 9 bases between the two ends. The length of the CDR3 is 13 residues. CDR3 sequence (DNA): TGTGCCAGCAGTGTTACGGGGCCCGGGGAGCTGTTTTTT. Translation gives CASSVTGPGELFF.

This clonotype came up many times. The chain recombines TRBV6-1 with TRBJ2-5, with D possibly TRBD2 on 5 matching bases. There are 16 residues in the CDR3. The germline gives CDR1 MNHNS, CDR2 SASEGT. Trimming cost V 7 bases and J 5 bases, with 23 bases left between them. CDR3 in DNA: TGTGCCAGCACCCGCATGACTGGAAGAGGGTCGGAGACCCAGTACTTC. This codes for CASTRMTGRGSETQYF.

This clonotype appeared many times. The V and J genes are TRBV20-1 and TRBJ2-5; D call uncertain. CDR3 length equals 12 residues. Germline V gene data show CDR1 as DFQATT and CDR2 as SNEGSKA (reference sequence). The V end lost 0 bases, the J end lost 9 bases, and 11 bases lay between the germline ends. The CDR3 loop reads CSARDRNEAQYF. CDR3 in DNA: TGCAGTGCTAGAGACCGAAATGAGGCCCAGTACTTC.

The chain is built from TRBV12-3 or TRBV12-4 and TRBJ1-2; no firm D call. The CDR3 covers 15 residues. V lost 3 bases and J 2 bases, leaving 13 bases between the germline ends. The chain's CDR3 is CASSLGLAGNYGYTF. The CDR3 DNA sequence: TGTGCCAGCAGTTTGGGCCTGGCCGGAAACTATGGCTACACCTTC.

CDR3 amino acids: CASSYGVLSPLHF. The CDR3 coding sequence is TGTGCCAGCAGTTACGGGGTCCTCTCACCCCTCCACTTT. The chain uses TRBV6-5 and TRBJ1-6; D not certain. The CDR3 sequence is 13 residues long. Germline assignment: CDR1 MNHEY and CDR2 SVGAGI. Between the trimmed V and J ends, which lost 2 bases and 10 bases, there was a span of 9 bases.

This clonotype occurred many times. The chain joins TRBV30 to TRBJ2-7; 8 bases match TRBD1. V shed 6 bases, J shed 4 bases, and the junction held 8 bases outside the gene matches. The CDR3 is 13 amino acids. Per the germline V gene, CDR1 is GTSNPN and CDR2 is SVGIG (reference sequence). The CDR3: CACLQGGGYEQYF. The CDR3 DNA is TGTGCCTGTCTACAGGGGGGCGGTTACGAGCAGTACTTC.

There are many counts of this clonotype. V usage is TRBV2 and J usage is TRBJ2-2, with D tentatively TRBD1 or TRBD2 (5 bases each). Germline V gives CDR1 SNHLY, CDR2 FYNNEI. V dropped 7 bases and J dropped 6 bases, with 12 bases sitting between them. The CDR3 spans 13 residues. CDR3: CASNKQGPGELFF. The CDR3 nucleotides are TGTGCCAGCAATAAGCAGGGACCCGGGGAGCTGTTTTTT.

This clonotype was seen many times. The rearrangement joins TRBV27 to TRBJ1-1; 8 bases align to TRBD1. The germline V gene encodes CDR1 MNHEY and CDR2 SMNVEV (reference sequence). The CDR3 extends over 16 amino acids. Unmatched junction bases numbered 10, after V lost 3 bases and J lost 4 bases. The CDR3 DNA sequence: TGTGCCAGCAGTTTGGCCCGGACAGGGATCAGCACTGAAGCTTTCTTT. It codes for CASSLARTGISTEAFF.

The table lists this clonotype with many counts. The chain links TRBV5-1 to TRBJ2-2; 10 positions match TRBD1. The germline CDR1 and CDR2 sequences are SGHRS and YFSETQ. The CDR3 spans 14 residues. V lost 9 bases to trimming and J lost 4 bases; unmatched junction nucleotides: 6. The CDR3 coding sequence is TGCGCCACCGGGACAGGGGCCGGCACCGGGGAGCTGTTTTTT. Amino acid sequence: CATGTGAGTGELFF.

This clonotype was recorded at least ten times. This chain connects TRBV12-3 or TRBV12-4 to TRBJ2-7; possibly TRBD1 for D (6 bases). The CDR3 has 12 residues. V lost 6 bases to trimming and J lost 3 bases, with 9 bases between them. The CDR3 sequence is CASSQQGYEQYF. The DNA of the CDR3 is TGTGCCAGCAGCCAACAGGGCTACGAGCAGTACTTC.

On this clonotype itself: One base away lies a much larger clone, so this may be a sequencing read error. The chain is built from TRBV20-1 and TRBJ1-3, with 7 bases fitting TRBD1. J lost 0 bases, V lost 1 base, and 6 bases had no gene match. Germline CDR1 and CDR2: DFQATT and SNEGSKA (reference sequence). This CDR3 region has 16 residues. The CDR3 spells CSARGDSLLSGNTIYF. CDR3 sequence (DNA): TGCAGTGCTAGAGGGGACAGCCTCCTCTCTGGAAACACCATATATTTT.

CDR3 region: CASSLAEGRGEQYF. The DNA of the CDR3 is TGCGCCAGCAGCTTGGCCGAGGGACGGGGCGAGCAGTACTTC. The chain employs TRBV5-1 and TRBJ2-7; D is perhaps TRBD1 or TRBD2 (5 bases each). Germline-derived CDR1 and CDR2 are SGHRS and YFSETQ. V was pared by 0 bases and J by 6 bases, with 13 bases between. The CDR3 is 14 amino acids.

This clonotype was seen at least ten times. The gene calls are TRBV25-1 and TRBJ1-6; no firm D call. This CDR3 has 15 residues. V was cut by 4 bases and J by 8 bases, with 15 bases left in between. Germline values: CDR1 MGHDK, CDR2 SYGVNS. CDR3 coding DNA: TGTGCCAGCAGTGTCCCGACCCGACTGGATTCACCCCTCCACTTT. Translating it yields CASSVPTRLDSPLHF.

This clonotype turned up a few times. V is TRBV9 and J is TRBJ2-7, with 7 bases lining up with TRBD2. Germline CDR1 is SGDLS and CDR2 is YYNGEE. V trimming: 0 bases; J trimming: 1 base; junction bases outside the gene matches: 7. The CDR3 has 16 residues. CDR3 in amino acids: CASSVAGGSFSYEQYF. The CDR3 DNA is TGTGCCAGCAGCGTAGCAGGCGGGAGCTTTTCCTACGAGCAGTACTTC.

Ten or more counts support this clonotype. This chain uses TRBV12-3 or TRBV12-4 with TRBJ2-2, with a tentative D call TRBD2 (6 bases). The CDR3 has 16 amino acids. V was clipped by 8 bases and J by 7 bases, with 23 bases between them. The CDR3 sequence is CASQPMERAGGGELFF. In DNA form, the CDR3 reads TGTGCCAGCCAACCCATGGAGCGAGCGGGCGGCGGGGAGCTGTTTTTT.

The table lists this clonotype with many counts. The CDR3 nucleotides read TGTGCCAGCAGCTTGCCCCTGCCGGGCGGCTACACCTTC. Translation gives CASSLPLPGGYTF. The gene calls are TRBV5-6 and TRBJ1-2, with unresolved D. The CDR3 length is 13 residues. Germline assignment: CDR1 SGHDT and CDR2 YYEEEE. The V and J ends lost 1 base and 8 bases respectively, with 12 bases between them.

V usage is TRBV6-1 and J usage is TRBJ2-7; 10 bases are shared with TRBD2. The junction had 11 bases not matched to a gene; V was cut back by 5 bases and J by 7 bases. The CDR3 is made up of 15 amino acids. Germline lookup yields CDR1 MNHNS and CDR2 SASEGT. DNA for the CDR3: TGTGCCAGCAGTCGGACTAGCGGACAAGTTATGGAGCAGTACTTC. Its translation is CASSRTSGQVMEQYF.

Note on this clonotype: This may arise from a read error, as a much more abundant clone is one base away. The chain recombines TRBV20-1 with TRBJ1-5, with 12 bases lining up with TRBD1. This CDR3 has 16 amino acids. In germline, CDR1 is DFQATT, CDR2 SNEGSKA (reference sequence). CDR3 nucleotide sequence: TGCAGAGCTACAAATCCGGGACAGGGGGCCTGGCAGCCCCAGCATTTT. As protein: CRATNPGQGAWQPQHF.

This clonotype was found many times. V and J are TRBV11-1 and TRBJ1-1; TRBD1 agrees at 12 bases. Germline V gene lookup returns CDR1 SGHAT and CDR2 FQDESV (reference sequence). This CDR3 has 16 residues. After removal of 6 bases from V and 10 bases from J, the junction contained 15 bases not matched to a gene. The CDR3 region is CASRGLESGQGARAFF. CDR3 coding DNA: TGTGCCAGCAGGGGGCTGGAATCGGGACAGGGGGCTCGAGCTTTCTTT.

The sample holds many counts of this clonotype. The chain links TRBV29-1 to TRBJ2-5, with D perhaps TRBD1 or TRBD2 (6 bases each). The CDR3 spans 12 residues. Trimming cost V 7 bases and J 5 bases, with 14 bases left between them. Germline V gene data show CDR1 as SQVTM and CDR2 as ANQGSEA. The CDR3 nucleotides are TGCAGCGCGAGGGGGGCTCGGGAGACCCAGTACTTC. This codes for CSARGARETQYF.

As concerns this clonotype: The junction does not match germline at one end; this may be a read error. This chain joins TRBV19 and TRBJ1-2; D gene ambiguous. CDR1 and CDR2 from the germline V gene are LNHDA and SQIVND (reference sequence). This CDR3 is 13 amino acids long. CDR3 DNA: TGTGCCAGTAGTATAAGCCTGGTTGGTGGCTACATCTTC. Encoded protein: CASSISLVGGYIF.

CDR3 coding DNA: TGTGCCTGGAGTATTCGAGTTTCAGGCGAGCAGTACTTC. Amino acids: CAWSIRVSGEQYF. This chain connects TRBV30 to TRBJ2-7, with D hard to call. This CDR3 region has 13 residues. Trimming shortened V by 2 bases and J by 6 bases, and 14 bases separated the two germline ends. The V gene's germline CDR1 is GTSNPN and CDR2 SVGIG (reference sequence).